Presented here are 18 T cell receptor beta chains from one specimen sequenced in a study of shared clonotypes between healthy human individuals. The table came from immunoSEQ multiplex PCR; TCRdb's copy has only in-frame clones and leaves some out. The table has about 1.1 million clones, roughly 77% seen once; the top ten hold 0.89%. The sample comprised memory CD4+ T cells from PBMCs. The subset denotes: CD45RA-negative fraction. Every receptor here comes from a man between 18 and 35 years old in good health. Some clones in this sample may be carry-over from other donors' samples.

The chain combines TRBV28 with TRBJ2-7; TRBD2 matches 9 bases. The junction had 15 bases not matched to a gene; V was cut back by 3 bases and J by 6 bases. CDR1 MDHEN and CDR2 SYDVKM come from the germline V gene. The CDR3 runs to 17 residues. CDR3 DNA sequence: TGTGCCAGCAGTTTGGGGGGGGCTAGCGGGAAAATGAGCGAGCAGTACTTC. Translation gives CASSLGGASGKMSEQYF.

The chain has TRBV7-9 and TRBJ2-3; 13 bases agree with TRBD2. Per the germline V gene, CDR1 is SEHNR and CDR2 is FQNEAQ (reference sequence). J lost 4 bases, V lost 2 bases, and 6 bases had no gene match. The CDR3 covers 17 residues. The CDR3 loop is CASSLRPGLAGSDTQYF. In DNA, the CDR3 is TGTGCCAGCAGCTTAAGACCGGGACTAGCGGGATCAGATACGCAGTATTTT.

This chain joins TRBV9 and TRBJ2-1; 9 bases map to TRBD2. V shed 4 bases and J 9 bases; nucleotides not matched to a gene: 14. CDR3 length equals 16 residues. Germline CDR1 is SGDLS and CDR2 is YYNGEE. The CDR3 loop reads CASSPRGGLAFGEQFF. CDR3 nucleotide sequence: TGTGCCAGCAGCCCCCGGGGGGGACTAGCATTTGGTGAGCAGTTCTTC.

The V gene is TRBV5-1, the J gene TRBJ2-5; the match to TRBD1 covers 7 bases. The J segment lost 4 bases and the V segment lost 4 bases, leaving 13 bases of the junction unmatched. Germline V gene data show CDR1 as SGHRS and CDR2 as YFSETQ. The CDR3 is made up of 16 amino acids. The CDR3 bases are TGCGCCAGCAGCCCTTTGGGACAGCCTGCGGGAGAGACCCAGTACTTC. It codes for CASSPLGQPAGETQYF.

The chain joins TRBV6-4 to TRBJ2-3; D is possibly TRBD2 (5 bases). The V gene's germline CDR1 is MRHNA and CDR2 SNTAGT. This CDR3 is 18 amino acids long. V was cut by 2 bases and J by 4 bases, with 22 bases left in between. Written as DNA, the CDR3 is TGTGCCAGCAGTGACCCGATGAATCCGGGAATGATAGCAGATACGCAGTATTTT. Translated, it gives CASSDPMNPGMIADTQYF.

In its sample, this clone was seen once. The chain combines TRBV5-5 with TRBJ2-7; D call uncertain. The germline V gene encodes CDR1 SGHKS and CDR2 YYEKEE (reference sequence). This CDR3 region has 14 residues. V lost 1 base to trimming and J lost 6 bases, with 14 bases between them. The CDR3 DNA reads as TGTGCCAGCAGCTTGTCAACAGATCGGCTCGAGCAGTACTTC. This sequence encodes CASSLSTDRLEQYF.

The chain is built from TRBV7-3 and TRBJ2-3; D remains ambiguous. V lost 3 bases, J lost 6 bases, and 10 bases lay in between. Germline assignment: CDR1 SGHTA and CDR2 FQGTGA. The CDR3 spans 13 residues. CDR3 DNA: TGTGCCAGCAGCTTCGACGGTAGGGATACGCAGTATTTT. This encodes CASSFDGRDTQYF.

The V gene is TRBV7-9, the J gene TRBJ2-3, with D uncertain. With 1 base removed from V and 1 base from J, the gap between germline ends came to 9 bases. Germline V gene sequence: CDR1 SEHNR, CDR2 FQNEAQ (reference sequence). CDR3 length equals 15 residues. Written as DNA, the CDR3 is TGTGCCAGCAGCTTAGGGTTTTTAGGCACAGATACGCAGTATTTT. Translation: CASSLGFLGTDTQYF.

This clone was seen many times. The chain employs TRBV5-6 and TRBJ2-6; no clear D gene. V was clipped by 3 bases and J by 0 bases, with 7 bases between them. Germline lookup yields CDR1 SGHDT and CDR2 YYEEEE. The CDR3 length is 15 residues. The CDR3 DNA reads as TGTGCCAGCAGCTCATACAGCTCTGGGGCCAACGTCCTGACTTTC. It yields the protein CASSSYSSGANVLTF.

This chain uses TRBV28 with TRBJ1-2; 7 nucleotides match TRBD1. V shed 6 bases, J shed 6 bases, and the junction held 13 bases outside the gene matches. The germline V gene has CDR1 MDHEN and CDR2 SYDVKM. The CDR3 has 15 amino acids. CDR3 protein: CASRTTSGGFHGYTF. CDR3 bases: TGTGCCAGCAGGACCACCTCAGGGGGTTTTCATGGCTACACCTTC.

This clone was counted many times. This chain uses TRBV28 with TRBJ1-2; tentative D call: TRBD1 (5 bases). CDR1 is MDHEN and CDR2 is SYDVKM in the germline V gene. The CDR3 is 15 amino acids. V lost 5 bases and J 5 bases, leaving 18 bases between the germline ends. CDR3 sequence reads: CASSPPPGLGYGYTF. CDR3 DNA: TGTGCCAGCAGTCCCCCTCCGGGGCTAGGGTATGGCTACACCTTC.

The chain recombines TRBV19 with TRBJ2-5, with 10 bases lining up with TRBD2. The CDR3 has 18 amino acids. J lost 5 bases, V lost 4 bases, and 16 bases had no gene match. CDR1 and CDR2 (germline): LNHDA, SQIVND (reference sequence). The CDR3 is CASSRSLAGPSRHETQYF. For the CDR3, the DNA is TGTGCCAGTAGTAGGTCACTAGCGGGACCTTCGCGACACGAGACCCAGTACTTC.

The chain joins TRBV19 to TRBJ1-2; 7 bases line up with TRBD1. Germline lookup yields CDR1 LNHDA and CDR2 SQIVND (reference sequence). V shed 6 bases and J 7 bases; nucleotides not matched to a gene: 11. The CDR3 consists of 14 residues. The CDR3 DNA follows: TGTGCCAGTAGACCGGGACAGCAGGGGGTTGGCTACACCTTC. Protein product: CASRPGQQGVGYTF.

This clone was observed a few times. The chain uses TRBV18 and TRBJ1-5; D might be TRBD1 (5 bases). V gave up 4 bases and J gave up 6 bases, with 13 bases separating them. Germline loops: CDR1 KGHSH, CDR2 LQKENI. The CDR3 length is 14 residues. In DNA, the CDR3 is TGTGCCAGCTCACTATCAGGGCCCCCTCAGCCCCAGCATTTT. Amino acid sequence: CASSLSGPPQPQHF.

The sample holds one count of this clone. V usage is TRBV6-5 and J usage is TRBJ2-1; the D is unclear. Looked up from germline, CDR1 is MNHEY and CDR2 is SVGAGI. V was cut by 5 bases and J by 5 bases, with 13 bases left in between. This CDR3 contains 14 residues. The CDR3 reads CASSTSRANNEQFF. The CDR3 DNA reads TGTGCCAGCAGTACCTCTAGAGCCAACAATGAGCAGTTCTTC.

This clone was seen only once. The genes are TRBV14 and TRBJ2-1, with D perhaps matching TRBD1 (5 bases). The CDR3 is made up of 13 amino acids. The germline gives CDR1 SGHDN, CDR2 FVKESK. Trimming removed 3 bases from V and 4 bases from J, with 7 bases in between. Here the CDR3 reads CASSHTGYNEQFF. The CDR3 bases are TGTGCCAGCAGCCATACAGGATACAATGAGCAGTTCTTC.

The rearrangement uses TRBV11-2 and TRBJ2-7; maybe TRBD2 (5 bases). Germline CDR1 reads SGHAT; CDR2 reads FQNNGV. CDR3 length: 12 residues. Trimming pared 6 bases from V and 7 bases from J, leaving 13 bases between. The CDR3 nucleotides read TGTGCCAGCAGTAGCGACCGTGGGGAGCAGTACTTC. Translating gives CASSSDRGEQYF.

Worth noting for this clone: The sample contains more than one DNA sequence encoding this CDR3. The rearrangement links TRBV5-6 to TRBJ1-4, with D perhaps matching TRBD1 (6 bases). From germline, CDR1 is SGHDT and CDR2 YYEEEE. V was pared by 0 bases and J by 0 bases, with 9 bases between. The CDR3 loop spans 16 amino acids. The CDR3 sequence: CASSLAGAATNEKLFF. The CDR3 region has the DNA TGTGCCAGCAGCTTGGCAGGGGCAGCAACTAATGAAAAACTGTTTTTT.